The source of this T cell receptor (beta chain) is a study of control samples from healthy donors and cancer patients. TCRdb's table, derived via immunoSEQ multiplex PCR, lists solely in-frame clones and lacks some. The profile shows approximately 50,000 clones, around 87% of them singletons. This CDR3 has 15 residues. V gave up 6 bases and J gave up 0 bases, with 18 bases separating them. CDR1 SQVTM and CDR2 ANQGSEA come from the germline V gene. The receptor was isolated from a woman aged 60-70 years with lung cancer. Sequencing input: PBMCs. This chain uses TRBV29-1 with TRBJ2-7; possible D gene TRBD1, 6 bases. CDR3 sequence reads: CSVAPLRGTSYEQYF. The CDR3 DNA sequence: TGCAGCGTGGCCCCTCTGAGGGGGACCTCCTACGAGCAGTACTTC.